Listed below are T cell receptor beta chains from one sample, sequenced in a study of neurological immune-mediated disorders. One entry per CDR3 protein results from TCRdb running MiXCR on the 5' RACE reads. The sample holds roughly 75,000 distinct CDR3 sequences, just over 2.5% seen once. Sequences were obtained from PBMCs. All receptors come from a young woman with multiple sclerosis. CDR3s include the opening cysteine and the closing phenylalanine or tryptophan. The D gene is left open where the match is weak. Only some rows state a clone size, as once, few, many or a class for expanded clones.

many,TRBJ2-5,TRBV5-5,TRBD2,TGTGCCAGCAGCTTGGTGCCCGGGAGGGAGACCCAGTACTTC,CASSLVPGRETQYF
many,TRBJ2-1,TRBV4-2,TRBD2,TGTGCCAGCAGCCAAGGGACTAGCGGGAGTTTCCTCTACAATGAGCAGTTCTTC,CASSQGTSGSFLYNEQFF
many,TRBJ1-1,TRBV5-1,.,TGCGCCAGCAGACGATTGAACACTGAAGCTTTCTTT,CASRRLNTEAFF
many,TRBJ2-1,TRBV4-2,.,TGTGCCAGCAGCCAAGAGGGTTCGGGAGTGGGCAATGAGCAGTTCTTC,CASSQEGSGVGNEQFF
many,TRBJ2-1,TRBV15,.,TGTGCCACCTCTGGACTGGGTTACAATGAGCAGTTCTTC,CATSGLGYNEQFF
.,TRBJ1-6,TRBV14,TRBD1,TGTGCCAGCAGCCAATGGGACAGCTATAATTCACCCCTCCACTTT,CASSQWDSYNSPLHF
many,TRBJ2-3,TRBV29-1,TRBD2,TGCAGCGTTAAGGGGGATGACGGGACTAGCGGGAGGGCATATGAGTCAGATACGCAGTATTTT,CSVKGDDGTSGRAYESDTQYF
many,TRBJ2-2,TRBV6-5,.,TGTGCCAGCCGTCGGGTGACCGGGGAGCTGTTTTTT,CASRRVTGELFF
many,TRBJ2-5,TRBV12-3/TRBV12-4,.,TGTGCCAGCAGAGGCCCGGACAGTCAAGAGACCCAGTACTTC,CASRGPDSQETQYF
many,TRBJ2-5,TRBV3-1,.,TGTGCCAGCAGCCAAGTGAACAGAAAAGAGACCCAGTACTTC,CASSQVNRKETQYF
many,TRBJ1-2,TRBV10-3,.,TGTGCCATCAGTGAGTCTCCGGGGGGCGACTATGGCTACACCTTC,CAISESPGGDYGYTF
many,TRBJ1-1,TRBV20-1,.,TGCAGTGCTAGAGAGTCGGCGGACCATGAAGCTTTCTTT,CSARESADHEAFF
many,TRBJ2-3,TRBV12-3/TRBV12-4,.,TGTGCCAGCAGTTTCCCCCCAGGGTGGAGCACAGATACGCAGTATTTT,CASSFPPGWSTDTQYF
many,TRBJ2-1,TRBV7-2,.,TGTGCCAGCAGCTTATACGGCGGCCGGGGGGCTAGCGGATCTAATGAGCAGTTCTTC,CASSLYGGRGASGSNEQFF
many,TRBJ1-1,TRBV7-2,TRBD1,TGTGCCAGCAGTCGGACAGGGGAGGCTTTCTTT,CASSRTGEAFF